A single sample gave rise to the 16 T cell receptor beta chains below, sequenced in a study of human T cells and chemical hapten exposure. TCRdb reprocessed the RACE reads via MiXCR and lists one record per CDR3 protein. The repertoire has approximately 80,000 distinct CDR3 sequences, roughly 7.2% of them found once; the top ten carry approximately 1.5%. As to time point: patch test 1, 2 weeks after DPC sensitization. Specified treatment: therapeutic diphenylcyclopropenone sensitization with weekly scalp DPC. The sequencing here drew on whole blood, taken in connection with sensitization to the hapten diphenylcyclopropenone (DPC). The receptors come from a woman in her thirties with alopecia areata. Some clones in this sample may be carry-over from other donors' samples.

This clonotype occurred a few times. This rearrangement joins TRBV6-5 to TRBJ1-1, with 8 bases matching TRBD1. This CDR3 spans 12 amino acids. The V segment lost 9 bases and the J segment 6 bases; nucleotides outside the gene matches: 6. CDR1 is MNHEY and CDR2 is SVGAGI in the germline V gene. CDR3 nucleotide sequence: TGTGCCAGTGGACAGGGTATTGCTGAAGCTTTCTTT. Translating it yields CASGQGIAEAFF.

The chain is built from TRBV5-1 and TRBJ1-5; 9 bases are a match to TRBD1. J lost 7 bases, V lost 4 bases, and 6 bases had no gene match. The CDR3 totals 14 residues. Germline V gene lookup returns CDR1 SGHRS and CDR2 YFSETQ. The CDR3 region has the DNA TGCGCCAGCAGCATTACAGGGGGCCGACAGCCCCAGCATTTT. Translation gives CASSITGGRQPQHF.

This chain uses TRBV20-1 with TRBJ2-7; D is possibly TRBD1 (5 bases). CDR1 and CDR2 (germline): DFQATT, SNEGSKA (reference sequence). The CDR3 covers 13 residues. Trimming removed 2 bases from V and 2 bases from J, with 10 bases in between. The CDR3 nucleotides are TGCAGTGCTAGACAGGGATGGGCCTACGAGCAGTACTTC. Encoded protein: CSARQGWAYEQYF.

This clonotype was found a few times. The chain combines TRBV18 with TRBJ1-5, with TRBD1 matching over 8 bases. The germline V gene has CDR1 KGHSH and CDR2 LQKENI. V lost 6 bases, J lost 0 bases, and 4 bases stayed unmatched. CDR3 length equals 15 residues. The CDR3 nucleotides are TGTGCCAGCTCGCAGGGACAGGCTAGCAATCAGCCCCAGCATTTT. It translates to CASSQGQASNQPQHF.

This clonotype was detected a few times. This chain uses TRBV18 with TRBJ1-5; D is perhaps TRBD1 (6 bases). In germline, CDR1 is KGHSH, CDR2 LQKENI. The CDR3 has 15 residues. The V gene lost 2 bases and the J gene lost 2 bases, with 10 bases spanning the gap. As DNA, the CDR3 is TGTGCCAGCTCACCAGAGGGGGTAGGCAATCAGCCCCAGCATTTT. The encoded protein is CASSPEGVGNQPQHF.

The CDR3 is CASSLDLSFFEAFF. The CDR3 DNA reads TGTGCCAGCAGCTTAGACTTGTCGTTCTTTGAAGCTTTCTTT. The chain is built from TRBV7-9 and TRBJ1-1; D is uncertain. The CDR3 contains 14 residues. V lost 1 base and J 7 bases, leaving 13 bases between the germline ends. From germline, CDR1 is SEHNR and CDR2 FQNEAQ (reference sequence).

This clonotype was recorded at least ten times. The V gene is TRBV10-3, the J gene TRBJ2-7, with a weak D call TRBD2 (6 bases). The CDR3 loop spans 14 amino acids. V dropped 0 bases and J dropped 3 bases, with 9 bases sitting between them. Looked up from germline, CDR1 is ENHRY and CDR2 is SYGVKD. The CDR3 nucleotides are TGTGCCATCAGTGAGTCGACCGGGGGCTACGAGCAGTACTTC. Translation gives CAISESTGGYEQYF.

This clonotype was counted many times. The V gene is TRBV14, the J gene TRBJ2-3, with TRBD2 matching 10 bases. Germline CDR1 reads SGHDN; CDR2 reads FVKESK. The CDR3 runs 16 residues. J lost 4 bases, V lost 1 base, and 5 bases had no gene match. The CDR3 loop is CASSQVLAGAADTQYF. Here the CDR3 DNA reads TGTGCCAGCAGCCAAGTTCTAGCGGGGGCGGCAGATACGCAGTATTTT.

This clonotype has ten or more counts. The rearrangement joins TRBV5-1 to TRBJ1-2; D might be TRBD1 (6 bases). CDR1 and CDR2 from the germline V gene are SGHRS and YFSETQ. The CDR3 is made up of 17 amino acids. The V end was cut by 4 bases, the J end by 5 bases, with 24 bases between. The CDR3 loop reads CASSRIPTGTGGYGYTF. The CDR3 DNA reads as TGCGCCAGCAGCCGGATACCTACAGGGACGGGAGGTTATGGCTACACCTTC.

The V call is TRBV5-1, the J call TRBJ1-1, with D uncertain. V dropped 0 bases and J dropped 5 bases, with 8 bases sitting between them. The CDR3 spans 13 residues. In germline, CDR1 is SGHRS, CDR2 YFSETQ. The CDR3 reads CASSLDGVTEAFF. The DNA of the CDR3 is TGCGCCAGCAGCTTGGATGGTGTAACTGAAGCTTTCTTT.

This clonotype was counted between two and nine times. The V call is TRBV12-3 or TRBV12-4, the J call TRBJ1-2, with D uncertain. CDR3 length: 14 residues. V gave up 3 bases and J gave up 0 bases, with 8 bases separating them. The DNA for the CDR3 is TGTGCCAGCAGTTTTGGCAAAACTAACTATGGCTACACCTTC. Protein: CASSFGKTNYGYTF.

This clonotype was detected only a few times. The gene calls are TRBV19 and TRBJ1-5; TRBD1 matches 7 bases. Trimming cost V 6 bases and J 1 base; bases outside gene matches: 6. The CDR3 consists of 15 residues. CDR1 is LNHDA, CDR2 SQIVND, per germline (reference sequence). CDR3 DNA sequence: TGTGCCAGTAGGACGACAGGGAAGAGCAATCAGCCCCAGCATTTT. It translates to CASRTTGKSNQPQHF.

This clonotype came up a few times. The chain joins TRBV20-1 to TRBJ2-1; 14 nucleotides line up with TRBD2. J lost 4 bases, V lost 3 bases, and 5 bases had no gene match. CDR1 DFQATT and CDR2 SNEGSKA come from the germline V gene (reference sequence). The CDR3 has 16 amino acids. DNA of the CDR3: TGCAGTGCTAGGGGACTAGCGGGGGTATCGTACAATGAGCAGTTCTTC. It codes for CSARGLAGVSYNEQFF.

The V gene is TRBV30, the J gene TRBJ1-4; D unresolved. The V end was cut by 3 bases, the J end by 11 bases, with 7 bases between. Germline V gives CDR1 GTSNPN, CDR2 SVGIG (reference sequence). The CDR3 is 10 residues long. CDR3 bases: TGTGCCTGGAGCGGGAGGAAACTGTTTTTT. It translates to CAWSGRKLFF. Together with reference TRBV30 and TRBJ1-4, the CDR3 gives the full variable domain: SQTIHQWPATLVQPVGSPLSLECTVEGTSNPNLYWYRQAAGRGLQLLFYSVGIGQISSEVPQNLSASRPQDRQFILSSKKLLLSDSGFYLCAWSGRKLFFGSGTQLSVL.

In this sample, this clonotype turned up a few times. The chain couples TRBV11-2 to TRBJ1-1, with a weak D call TRBD1 (5 bases). This CDR3 comprises 18 residues. The germline gives CDR1 SGHAT, CDR2 FQNNGV. The V and J ends lost 1 base and 0 bases respectively, with 18 bases between them. The CDR3 protein is CASSLAGGGAIMNTEAFF. The CDR3 coding sequence is TGTGCCAGCAGCTTAGCCGGAGGTGGGGCGATCATGAACACTGAAGCTTTCTTT.

The chain has TRBV30 and TRBJ1-4; D perhaps matches TRBD1 (5 bases). Trimming removed 2 bases from V and 5 bases from J, with 12 bases in between. The CDR3 covers 14 residues. From germline, CDR1 is GTSNPN and CDR2 SVGIG (reference sequence). CDR3 sequence reads: CAWSWGRENEKLFF. CDR3 bases: TGTGCCTGGAGTTGGGGCAGAGAGAATGAAAAACTGTTTTTT.